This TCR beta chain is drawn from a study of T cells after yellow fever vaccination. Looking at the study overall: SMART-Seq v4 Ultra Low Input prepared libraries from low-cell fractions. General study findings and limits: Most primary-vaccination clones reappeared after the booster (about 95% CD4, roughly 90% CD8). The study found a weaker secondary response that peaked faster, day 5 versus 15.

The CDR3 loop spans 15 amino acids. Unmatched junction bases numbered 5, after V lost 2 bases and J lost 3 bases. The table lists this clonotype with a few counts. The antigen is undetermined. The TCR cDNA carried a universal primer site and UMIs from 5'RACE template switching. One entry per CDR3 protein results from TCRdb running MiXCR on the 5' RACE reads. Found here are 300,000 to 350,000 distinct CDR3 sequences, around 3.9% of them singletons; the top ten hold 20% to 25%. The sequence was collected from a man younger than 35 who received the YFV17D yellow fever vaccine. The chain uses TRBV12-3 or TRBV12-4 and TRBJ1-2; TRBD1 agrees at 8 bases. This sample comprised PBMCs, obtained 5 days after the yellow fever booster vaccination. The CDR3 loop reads CASSLWAGGDYGYTF. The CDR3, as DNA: TGTGCCAGCAGTTTATGGGCAGGGGGCGACTATGGCTACACCTTC.